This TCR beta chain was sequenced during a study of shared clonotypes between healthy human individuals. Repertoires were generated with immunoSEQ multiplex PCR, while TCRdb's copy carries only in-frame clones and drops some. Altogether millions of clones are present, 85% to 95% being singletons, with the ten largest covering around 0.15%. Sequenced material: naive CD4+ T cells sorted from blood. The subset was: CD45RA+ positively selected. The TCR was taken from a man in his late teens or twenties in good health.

CDR3 sequence reads: CATSNQGYTQGGYTF. The CDR3 bases are TGTGCCACCAGCAACCAGGGCTACACTCAGGGAGGCTACACCTTC. The chain uses TRBV15 and TRBJ1-2, with a weak D call TRBD1 (5 bases). Germline loops: CDR1 LNHNV, CDR2 YYDKDF (reference sequence). The length of the CDR3 is 15 residues. The V and J ends lost 4 bases and 8 bases respectively, with 20 bases between them.